This T cell receptor beta chain came from a study of PD-1 blockade in classical Hodgkin lymphoma. Study overall: Patients were given intravenous nivolumab, 3 mg/kg, every 2 weeks. Study-level points and caveats: What caused the repertoire differences, perhaps disease activity or prior therapy, remains undefined. Complete responders had baseline diversity similar to newly diagnosed patients. Newly diagnosed patients reportedly had lower baseline TCR diversity than healthy donors.

Sequenced by immunoSEQ multiplex PCR; TCRdb stores in-frame clones only, minus some. The profile shows 95,000 to 120,000 clones, 80% to 90% of them singletons. Each of the patients experienced relapse following autologous stem cell transplantation, and their brentuximab vedotin exposure differed. This CDR3 is 17 amino acids long. The junction had 13 bases not matched to a gene; V was cut back by 3 bases and J by 6 bases. Germline values: CDR1 MNHNS, CDR2 SASEGT. Worth noting for this clone: What it binds is unknown.

The J gene is TRBJ2-3, the V gene TRBV6-1; TRBD1 matches at 9 bases. This material consisted of peripheral blood mononuclear cells (PBMCs), taken before the second cycle of nivolumab. The TCR sequence derives from a human donor with classical Hodgkin lymphoma. In nucleotides, the CDR3 is TGTGCCAGCAGTGACCCCAGTGGGACAGGGAAATGGGATACGCAGTATTTT. Translation: CASSDPSGTGKWDTQYF.